This T cell receptor (beta chain) appears in the sequencing data of a study of T cells after yellow fever vaccination. The wider study: SMART-Seq v4 Ultra Low Input handled preparation of low-cell-number fractions.

MiXCR, run by TCRdb on the 5' RACE reads, gives a single entry per CDR3 protein. This table has about 220,000 distinct CDR3 sequences, approximately 3% appearing once. This clonotype came up many times. The material was CD4+ T cells sorted from PBMCs, obtained 10 days after the yellow fever booster vaccination. The TCR comes from a man between 18 and 29 years old who received the YFV17D yellow fever vaccine.

CDR3: CSAPGRETQYF. CDR3 bases: TGCAGTGCCCCCGGCCGGGAGACCCAGTACTTC. V and J are TRBV20-1 and TRBJ2-5, with unresolved D. Germline loops: CDR1 DFQATT, CDR2 SNEGSKA (reference sequence). The CDR3 runs 11 residues. V dropped 6 bases and J dropped 5 bases, with 10 bases sitting between them.